The 17 T cell receptor beta chains presented below share a single source sample, sequenced in a study of cytomegalovirus exposure and HLA in healthy donors. The primer mix had 60 Vbeta and 13 Jbeta primers. TCRdb keeps only in-frame clones here, not all; method: immunoSEQ multiplex PCR. Of about 160,000 clones in the sample, 60% to 85% were seen once. What was sequenced was PBMCs. The receptors originated from a woman between 45 and 65 years old in good health and CMV-seropositive.

The genes are TRBV7-2 and TRBJ2-1; 7 nucleotides agree with TRBD1. The CDR3 runs to 15 residues. CDR1 is SGHTA and CDR2 is FQGNSA in the germline V gene. With 7 bases clipped from V and 7 bases from J, the junction kept 13 bases outside the gene matches. DNA for the CDR3: TGTGCCAGCAATAGCCGGGACAGAGGAATTAATGAGCAGTTCTTC. The encoded protein is CASNSRDRGINEQFF.

The chain employs TRBV19 and TRBJ1-1, with TRBD1 matching 7 bases. After removal of 6 bases from V and 6 bases from J, the junction contained 7 bases not matched to a gene. The CDR3 contains 13 residues. Germline V gives CDR1 LNHDA, CDR2 SQIVND (reference sequence). The CDR3 DNA is TGTGCCAGTAGCAACGACAGGGCAGCTGAAGCTTTCTTT. Protein sequence: CASSNDRAAEAFF.

The J gene is TRBJ1-3, the V gene TRBV7-3; no definite D call. Trimming stripped 1 base from V and 1 base from J, with 11 bases between. The CDR3 has 16 residues. CDR1 is SGHTA, CDR2 FQGTGA, per germline. This CDR3 reads CASSLMGPGSGNTIYF. CDR3 nucleotides: TGTGCCAGCAGCTTAATGGGCCCAGGATCTGGAAACACCATATATTTT.

Comments on this clone: The same CDR3 also results from other DNA sequences found in this sample. The gene calls are TRBV6-5 and TRBJ2-7; D perhaps matches TRBD2 (6 bases). This CDR3 has 13 amino acids. Trimming shortened V by 3 bases and J by 4 bases, and 10 bases separated the two germline ends. Looked up from germline, CDR1 is MNHEY and CDR2 is SVGAGI. The CDR3 DNA follows: TGTGCCAGCAGTTATGCGGGGACTTACGAGCAGTACTTC. Translated: CASSYAGTYEQYF.

The V gene is TRBV5-1, the J gene TRBJ2-3, with D possibly TRBD2 on 5 matching bases. Germline V gene sequence: CDR1 SGHRS, CDR2 YFSETQ. The V gene lost 4 bases and the J gene lost 6 bases, with 18 bases spanning the gap. The CDR3 has 15 residues. CDR3 protein: CASSGSRFPEDTQYF. The CDR3 DNA reads as TGCGCCAGCAGCGGGAGTAGGTTCCCTGAGGATACGCAGTATTTT.

V gene TRBV5-6 combines with J gene TRBJ2-5; D is perhaps TRBD2 (6 bases). The CDR3 covers 13 residues. The germline V and J ends were trimmed by 5 bases and 5 bases, with 13 bases remaining between them. Germline values: CDR1 SGHDT, CDR2 YYEEEE. The CDR3 protein is CASSWRGGETQYF. Written as DNA, the CDR3 is TGTGCCAGCAGTTGGCGGGGTGGGGAGACCCAGTACTTC.

The rearrangement uses TRBV10-3 and TRBJ2-7; 7 bases map to TRBD2. This CDR3 comprises 16 residues. The germline CDR1 and CDR2 sequences are ENHRY and SYGVKD. The V gene end was trimmed by 2 bases and the J gene end by 1 base; junction bases not matched to a gene: 8. This CDR3 is CAISEGFGGRSYEQYF. The CDR3 nucleotides read TGTGCCATCAGTGAGGGCTTCGGCGGGAGATCCTACGAGCAGTACTTC.

The chain recombines TRBV9 with TRBJ2-3, with unresolved D. The germline gives CDR1 SGDLS, CDR2 YYNGEE. This CDR3 is built from 14 residues. V dropped 4 bases and J dropped 5 bases, with 14 bases sitting between them. CDR3 residues: CASSLEGGGDTQYF. CDR3 sequence (DNA): TGTGCCAGCAGCTTGGAAGGCGGCGGAGATACGCAGTATTTT.

As concerns this clone: Within the sample, other DNA sequences also encode this same CDR3. As DNA, the CDR3 is TGTGCCAGCAGTTACTCCGGGACAGGGGTATACGAGCAGTACTTC. Translating it yields CASSYSGTGVYEQYF. The J gene is TRBJ2-7, the V gene TRBV6-5; 10 nucleotides line up with TRBD1. There are 15 residues in the CDR3. CDR1 MNHEY and CDR2 SVGAGI come from the germline V gene. V dropped 0 bases and J dropped 4; count of bases not matched to a gene: 3.

The chain joins TRBV28 to TRBJ2-7, with D unresolved. The CDR3 is 12 amino acids. V was cut by 6 bases and J by 6 bases, with 12 bases left in between. Germline CDR1 MDHEN, CDR2 SYDVKM. For the CDR3, the DNA is TGTGCCAGCAGGCAACAGTTCGGCGAGCAGTACTTC. It encodes CASRQQFGEQYF.

A few counts support this clone. V is TRBV4-3 and J is TRBJ2-3; 12 nucleotides match TRBD2. The CDR3 has 18 amino acids. The germline gives CDR1 LGHNA, CDR2 YSLEER. V lost 4 bases, J lost 5 bases, and 13 bases stayed unmatched. The CDR3 sequence is CASSRSLGLAGGLDTQYF. The DNA of the CDR3 is TGCGCCAGCAGCCGTTCCTTGGGTCTAGCGGGGGGGCTAGATACGCAGTATTTT.

This chain joins TRBV10-1 and TRBJ2-3, with TRBD2 matching over 10 bases. The CDR3 consists of 16 residues. V gave up 6 bases and J gave up 0 bases; unmatched junction bases: 6. CDR1 is WNHNN and CDR2 is SYGVQD in the germline V gene (reference sequence). The CDR3 bases are TGCGCCAGCAGCCACCAGACTAGCGGGAGCACAGATACGCAGTATTTT. It is translated as CASSHQTSGSTDTQYF.

CDR3 nucleotide sequence: TGTGCCAGTAGTAGGCCTAGCACTGAAGCTTTCTTT. This gives the protein CASSRPSTEAFF. The V gene is TRBV19, the J gene TRBJ1-1; D gene unclear. Germline V CDR1 and CDR2: LNHDA, SQIVND (reference sequence). The germline V and J ends were trimmed by 4 bases and 4 bases, with 7 bases remaining between them. The length of the CDR3 is 12 residues. Based on the CDR3 plus reference TRBV19 and TRBJ1-1, the full variable domain is DGGITQSPKYLFRKEGQNVTLSCEQNLNHDAMYWYRQDPGQGLRLIYYSQIVNDFQKGDIAEGYSVSREKKESFPLTVTSAQKNPTAFYLCASSRPSTEAFFGQGTRLTVV.

The genes are TRBV6-5 and TRBJ1-4; D not resolved. The germline gives CDR1 MNHEY, CDR2 SVGAGI. V dropped 6 bases and J dropped 6 bases, with 8 bases sitting between them. This CDR3 region has 12 residues. The CDR3 sequence is CASSARDEKLFF. For the CDR3, the DNA is TGTGCCAGCAGCGCCCGGGATGAAAAACTGTTTTTT.

The chain recombines TRBV7-2 with TRBJ1-2, with D perhaps TRBD1 (5 bases). Germline V lookup: CDR1 SGHTA, CDR2 FQGNSA. There are 15 residues in the CDR3. With 4 bases removed from V and 1 base from J, the gap between germline ends came to 13 bases. CDR3 nucleotides: TGTGCCAGCAGCTACCCCGACAGTATTAACTATGGCTACACCTTC. Amino acid sequence: CASSYPDSINYGYTF.

J is TRBJ2-7 and V is TRBV4-3, with TRBD2 identical over 9 bases. This CDR3 comprises 15 residues. Germline V CDR1 and CDR2: LGHNA, YSLEER. The junction had 4 bases not matched to a gene; V was cut back by 1 base and J by 3 bases. The CDR3 here is CASSQAPSGVYEQYF. CDR3 bases: TGCGCCAGCAGCCAAGCTCCTAGCGGGGTCTACGAGCAGTACTTC.

The chain recombines TRBV7-3 with TRBJ2-1; 9 bases are a match to TRBD2. The CDR3 is 16 residues long. Unmatched junction bases numbered 12, after V lost 4 bases and J lost 8 bases. Germline V gene lookup returns CDR1 SGHTA and CDR2 FQGTGA. The CDR3 region has the DNA TGTGCCAGCAGCTCTCGACTAGCGGCGAGTGGGGATGAGCAGTTCTTC. Translated, it gives CASSSRLAASGDEQFF.